Included here is one TCR beta chain sequence, with context. TCRdb used MiXCR to reprocess the 5' RACE reads, holding one entry per CDR3 protein. The sample carries under 35,000 distinct CDR3 sequences, 24% recorded once. Trimming pared 5 bases from V and 0 bases from J, leaving 13 bases between. The CDR3 covers 16 residues. Per the germline V gene, CDR1 is KGHDR and CDR2 is SFDVKD. The source is a female donor with breast cancer. Sequenced sample: memory CD4+ T cells sorted from blood. Subset defined: memory CD4+ T cells, CD4+CD45RO+CD25-. The J gene is TRBJ2-1, the V gene TRBV24-1; no firm D call. Here the CDR3 reads CATSGVAQHSYNEQFF. Written as DNA, the CDR3 is TGTGCCACCAGTGGCGTAGCACAGCACTCCTACAATGAGCAGTTCTTC.